The 3 T cell receptor beta chains listed next were all sequenced from one sample in a study of blood T cells in healthy people across ages. The authors ran a second PCR of about 7 to 11 cycles using a sample-barcoded 5' primer and a J-beta primer mix. TCRdb analysed the 5' RACE reads with MiXCR anew, one entry per CDR3 protein. The data contain 780,000 or so distinct CDR3 sequences, around 25% of them singletons. This sample also belongs to another study, concerning T cells of mothers and their children.

Sequencing was done on a sample of blood. The receptors here all came from a boy between 5 and 17 years old in good health.

This chain connects TRBV5-1 to TRBJ2-5; unclear D gene. Per the germline V gene, CDR1 is SGHRS and CDR2 is YFSETQ. Trimming shortened V by 5 bases and J by 2 bases, and 16 bases separated the two germline ends. The CDR3 contains 15 residues. The CDR3 DNA follows: TGCGCCAGCAGGACCCTAATGCAGGTACAAGAGACCCAGTACTTC. It codes for CASRTLMQVQETQYF.

The rearrangement joins TRBV7-2 to TRBJ1-4; 8 positions agree with TRBD1. Germline CDR1 is SGHTA and CDR2 is FQGNSA. The CDR3 totals 17 residues. V trimming: 5 bases; J trimming: 7 bases; junction bases outside the gene matches: 15. CDR3 amino acids: CASSLTAAGGAGEKLFF. The CDR3 DNA reads TGTGCCAGCAGCCTAACTGCGGCAGGGGGCGCGGGTGAAAAACTGTTTTTT.

The chain is built from TRBV7-2 and TRBJ1-2; maybe TRBD1 (6 bases). The germline CDR1 and CDR2 sequences are SGHTA and FQGNSA. The CDR3 spans 15 residues. Trimming removed 2 bases from V and 6 bases from J, with 16 bases in between. The CDR3 loop is CASSLIPHREDGYTF. For the CDR3, the DNA is TGTGCCAGCAGCTTAATCCCCCACAGGGAGGATGGCTACACCTTC.